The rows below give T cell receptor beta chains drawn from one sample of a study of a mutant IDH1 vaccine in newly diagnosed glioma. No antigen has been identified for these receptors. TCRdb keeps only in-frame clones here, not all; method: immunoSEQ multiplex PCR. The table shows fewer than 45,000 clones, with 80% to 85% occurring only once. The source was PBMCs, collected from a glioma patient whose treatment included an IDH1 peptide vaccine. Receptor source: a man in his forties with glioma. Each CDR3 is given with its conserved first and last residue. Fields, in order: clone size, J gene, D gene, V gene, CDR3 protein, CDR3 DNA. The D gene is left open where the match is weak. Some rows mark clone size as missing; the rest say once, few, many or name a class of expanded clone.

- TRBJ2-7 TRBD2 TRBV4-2 CASSPSGGYEQYF TGTGCCAGCAGCCCCTCGGGGGGCTACGAGCAGTACTTC
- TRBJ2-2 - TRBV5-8 CASSLELKRTGELFF TGTGCCAGCAGCTTGGAGTTGAAACGCACCGGGGAGCTGTTTTTT
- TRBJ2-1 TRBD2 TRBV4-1 CASSQAGLAGPFGQFF TGCGCCAGCAGCCAAGCAGGACTAGCGGGACCCTTCGGGCAGTTCTTC
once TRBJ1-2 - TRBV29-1 CSVVRGGSSYGYTF TGCAGCGTGGTGAGGGGGGGGAGCTCCTATGGCTACACCTTC
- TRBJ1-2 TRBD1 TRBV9 CASSGTGNALGYTF TGTGCCAGCAGCGGGACAGGCAATGCGCTAGGCTACACCTTC
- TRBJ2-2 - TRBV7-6 CASIPERAAGELFF TGTGCCAGCATTCCCGAGCGGGCTGCCGGGGAGCTGTTTTTT
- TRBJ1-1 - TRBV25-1 CASSEYGADTEAFF TGTGCCAGCAGTGAGTATGGGGCAGACACTGAAGCTTTCTTT
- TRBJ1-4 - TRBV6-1 CASSVDQYNEKLFF TGTGCCAGCAGTGTTGACCAATATAATGAAAAACTGTTTTTT
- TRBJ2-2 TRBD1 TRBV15 CATSRGQGDTGELFF TGTGCCACCAGCAGAGGACAGGGGGACACCGGGGAGCTGTTTTTT
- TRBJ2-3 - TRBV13 CASSLRRDTDTQYF TGTGCCAGCAGCTTAAGACGGGACACAGATACGCAGTATTTT
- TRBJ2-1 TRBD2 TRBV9 CASSGTSEQQFF TGTGCCAGCAGCGGGACTAGCGAACAGCAGTTCTTC
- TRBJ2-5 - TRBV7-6 CASSRVISGETQYF TGTGCCAGCAGTCGCGTCATCTCTGGGGAGACCCAGTACTTC
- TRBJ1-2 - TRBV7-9 CASSLATAGYTF TGTGCCAGCAGCTTAGCTACGGCTGGCTACACCTTC
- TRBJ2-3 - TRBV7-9 CASSWGTDTQYF TGTGCCAGCAGTTGGGGCACAGATACGCAGTATTTT
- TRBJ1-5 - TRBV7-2 CASSLAWGQPQHF TGTGCCAGCAGCTTAGCCTGGGGACAGCCCCAGCATTTT
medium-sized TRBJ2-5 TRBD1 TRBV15 CATSGSGQGAVVETQYF TGTGCCACCAGCGGGAGCGGTCAGGGGGCTGTTGTGGAGACCCAGTACTTC
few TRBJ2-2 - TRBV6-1 CASSVLGAGELFF TGTGCCAGCAGTGTCCTCGGGGCCGGGGAGCTGTTTTTT
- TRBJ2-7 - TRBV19 CASSQGLAYEQYF TGTGCCAGTAGCCAGGGACTGGCATACGAGCAGTACTTC
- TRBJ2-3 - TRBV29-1 CSVSRGEVTDTQYF TGCAGCGTTAGCAGAGGGGAGGTGACAGATACGCAGTATTTT
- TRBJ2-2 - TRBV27 CASSPLLSTNTGELFF TGTGCCAGCAGCCCCCTCCTCTCGACTAACACCGGGGAGCTGTTTTTT
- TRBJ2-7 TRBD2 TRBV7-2 CACPSPRAGGVQYF TGTGCCTGCCCGTCCCCTAGAGCGGGAGGAGTGCAGTACTTC
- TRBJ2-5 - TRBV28 CARGSGCKGGETQYF TGTGCCAGGGGATCGGGGTGTAAGGGTGGAGAGACCCAGTACTTC
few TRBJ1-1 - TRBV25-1 CASSDLSGFGTEAFF TGTGCCAGCAGTGATCTGTCGGGGTTTGGCACTGAAGCTTTCTTT
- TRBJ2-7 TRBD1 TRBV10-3 CAISAPGQSYEQYF TGTGCCATCTCCGCGCCGGGACAGTCCTACGAGCAGTACTTC
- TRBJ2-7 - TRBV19 CASSPGRGSYEQYF TGTGCCAGTAGCCCGGGCAGGGGCTCCTACGAGCAGTACTTC
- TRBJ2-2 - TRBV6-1 CASTLTLTGELFF TGTGCCAGCACCCTGACCCTCACCGGGGAGCTGTTTTTT
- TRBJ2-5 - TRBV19 CASSTLHGPETQYF TGTGCCAGTAGTACCCTACACGGCCCAGAGACCCAGTACTTC
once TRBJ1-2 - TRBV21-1 CASNSKLHSYPYGYTF TGTGCCAGCAACAGCAAGCTTCATAGCTATCCATATGGCTACACCTTC
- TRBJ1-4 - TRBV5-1 CASSLGGTNEKLFF TGCGCCAGCAGCTTGGGAGGGACTAATGAAAAACTGTTTTTT
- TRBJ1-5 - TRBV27 CASSWTVSGDQPQHF TGTGCCAGCAGTTGGACAGTTTCGGGTGATCAGCCCCAGCATTTT
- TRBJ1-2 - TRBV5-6 CASSSRPTLLLWAGYGYTF TGTGCCAGCAGCTCACGACCGACCCTCCTCCTTTGGGCGGGCTATGGCTACACCTTC
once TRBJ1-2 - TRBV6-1 CASSERGLGYTF TGTGCCAGCAGCGAACGAGGGCTTGGCTACACCTTC
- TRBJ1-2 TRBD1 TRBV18 CASSSDRALYGYTF TGTGCCAGCTCGTCCGACAGGGCTCTCTATGGCTACACCTTC
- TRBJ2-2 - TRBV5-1 CASSSGPSATGELFF TGCGCCAGCAGCTCCGGTCCCTCGGCCACCGGGGAGCTGTTTTTT
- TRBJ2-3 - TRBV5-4 CASSLMRGSDTQYF TGTGCCAGCAGCTTGATGAGGGGGTCAGATACGCAGTATTTT
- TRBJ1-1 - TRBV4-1 CASSQAHFRTEAFF TGCGCCAGCAGCCAAGCGCACTTTCGCACTGAAGCTTTCTTT
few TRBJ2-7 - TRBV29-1 CSVEDPDNQYEQYF TGCAGCGTTGAAGATCCAGACAACCAATACGAGCAGTACTTC
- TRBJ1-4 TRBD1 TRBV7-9 CASSWTGATNEKLFF TGTGCCAGCAGCTGGACAGGGGCAACTAATGAAAAACTGTTTTTT
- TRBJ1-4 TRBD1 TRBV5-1 CASSLVGTVGEKLFF TGCGCCAGCAGCTTGGTTGGGACAGTAGGGGAAAAACTGTTTTTT
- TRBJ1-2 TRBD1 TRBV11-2 CASGRTGGTNYGYTF TGTGCCAGTGGCAGGACAGGGGGAACTAACTATGGCTACACCTTC
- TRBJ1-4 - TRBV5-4 CASSFRGNQEKLFF TGTGCCAGCAGCTTTCGGGGGAATCAGGAAAAACTGTTTTTT
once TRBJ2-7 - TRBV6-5 CASSQMRGYEQYF TGTGCCAGCAGCCAGATGAGGGGCTACGAGCAGTACTTC
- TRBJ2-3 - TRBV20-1 CSASNADTQYF TGCAGTGCTAGTAACGCGGATACGCAGTATTTT
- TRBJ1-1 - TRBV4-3 CASSQRGRAFF TGCGCCAGCAGCCAAAGAGGAAGAGCTTTCTTT
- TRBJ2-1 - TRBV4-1 CASSQRRNIIYNEQFF TGCGCCAGCAGCCAAAGACGGAACATCATCTACAATGAGCAGTTCTTC
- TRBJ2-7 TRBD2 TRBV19 CASRRAGGPYEQYF TGTGCCAGTAGACGAGCGGGAGGGCCGTACGAGCAGTACTTC
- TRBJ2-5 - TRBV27 CASSLAAGWGETQYF TGTGCCAGCAGTTTAGCGGCAGGGTGGGGGGAGACCCAGTACTTC
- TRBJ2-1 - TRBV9 CASRGLGGPTFF TGTGCCAGCAGGGGACTTGGGGGTCCTACTTTCTTC
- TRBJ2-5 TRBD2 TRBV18 CASSRTGTRKKETQYF TGTGCCAGCTCCCGGACCGGGACTAGAAAGAAAGAGACCCAGTACTTC
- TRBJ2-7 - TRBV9 CASSFYSSSYEQYF TGTGCCAGCAGCTTCTACAGCAGCTCCTACGAGCAGTACTTC
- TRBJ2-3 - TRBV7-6 CASSLAALRGDTQYF TGTGCCAGCAGCTTAGCGGCCCTACGCGGAGATACGCAGTATTTT
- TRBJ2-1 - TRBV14 CASSQGTAISSYNEQFF TGTGCCAGCAGCCAAGGGACTGCGATTAGCTCCTACAATGAGCAGTTCTTC
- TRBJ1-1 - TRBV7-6 CASSFQSYTEAFF TGTGCCAGCAGCTTTCAGTCCTACACTGAAGCTTTCTTT